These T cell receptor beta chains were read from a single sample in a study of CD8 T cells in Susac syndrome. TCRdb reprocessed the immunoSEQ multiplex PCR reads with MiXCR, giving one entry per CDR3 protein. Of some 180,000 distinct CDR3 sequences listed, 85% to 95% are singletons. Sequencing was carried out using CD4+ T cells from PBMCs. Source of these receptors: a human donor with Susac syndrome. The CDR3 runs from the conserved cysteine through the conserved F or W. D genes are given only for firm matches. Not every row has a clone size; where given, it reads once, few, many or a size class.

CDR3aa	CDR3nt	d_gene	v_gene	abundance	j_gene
CASSSTDEEQYF	TGTGCCAGCAGCTCGACCGACGAAGAGCAGTACTTC	NA	TRBV7-3	NA	TRBJ2-7
CASSQDLGGSSYNEQFF	TGTGCCAGCAGCCAAGATCTGGGAGGTAGCTCCTACAATGAGCAGTTCTTC	NA	TRBV3-1	NA	TRBJ2-1
CASSLLGRREQFF	TGTGCCAGCAGTTTGTTAGGGCGGAGGGAGCAGTTCTTC	NA	TRBV27	NA	TRBJ2-1
CASRPGSLYEQYF	TGTGCCAGCAGACCCGGGTCACTCTACGAGCAGTACTTC	NA	TRBV28	NA	TRBJ2-7
CASSELAGNNEQFF	TGCGCCAGCAGTGAACTAGCGGGGAACAATGAGCAGTTCTTC	TRBD2	TRBV10-1	NA	TRBJ2-1
CASSQEWTGLYEQYF	TGCGCCAGCAGCCAAGAATGGACAGGGCTCTACGAGCAGTACTTC	TRBD1	TRBV4-3	NA	TRBJ2-7
CASKGSVGEKLFF	TGTGCCAGCAAGGGTTCAGTCGGCGAAAAACTGTTTTTT	NA	TRBV2	NA	TRBJ1-4
CASSGMGTSGYNEQFF	TGCGCCAGCAGCGGTATGGGGACTAGCGGCTACAATGAGCAGTTCTTC	TRBD2	TRBV5-1	NA	TRBJ2-1
CATSRGQGASYNEQFF	TGTGCCACCAGCAGAGGACAGGGGGCCTCCTACAATGAGCAGTTCTTC	TRBD1	TRBV15	NA	TRBJ2-1
CASSLFLAGGRFSTDTQYF	TGTGCCAGCAGTTTATTTCTAGCGGGGGGCAGATTTAGCACAGATACGCAGTATTTT	TRBD2	TRBV27	NA	TRBJ2-3
CASSPPGLAGANEQFF	TGTGCCAGCAGCCCTCCGGGACTAGCGGGGGCCAATGAGCAGTTCTTC	TRBD2	TRBV7-9	NA	TRBJ2-1
CASSPSGSGSVYEQYF	TGTGCCAGCAGCCCCTCGGGTAGCGGGAGTGTCTACGAGCAGTACTTC	TRBD2	TRBV3-1	NA	TRBJ2-7
CASSLDEGRDGYTF	TGCGCCAGCAGCTTGGATGAGGGAAGGGATGGCTACACCTTC	NA	TRBV5-1	NA	TRBJ1-2
CSATPGPTNNEQFF	TGCAGTGCTACCCCCGGGCCGACCAACAATGAGCAGTTCTTC	NA	TRBV20-1	NA	TRBJ2-1
CASRLTSGAGTGTTQYF	TGTGCCAGCAGGTTGACTAGCGGGGCCGGAACGGGGACGACCCAGTACTTC	TRBD2	TRBV12-3/TRBV12-4	NA	TRBJ2-5
CASSLGVGLTGYEQYF	TGTGCCAGCAGCTTAGGGGTGGGCCTAACTGGCTACGAGCAGTACTTC	NA	TRBV7-9	NA	TRBJ2-7
CASSNHGSHTEAFF	TGTGCCAGCAGTAATCATGGGAGTCACACTGAAGCTTTCTTT	NA	TRBV25-1	NA	TRBJ1-1
CASSSRTRGLGNEQFF	TGTGCCAGCAGTTCTAGAACCAGGGGGCTGGGCAATGAGCAGTTCTTC	TRBD1	TRBV12-3/TRBV12-4	NA	TRBJ2-1
CASSLAAGGLHNEQFF	TGTGCCAGCAGCTTGGCCGCGGGGGGCCTTCACAATGAGCAGTTCTTC	TRBD2	TRBV5-4	NA	TRBJ2-1
CASSPWATGEQYF	TGTGCCAGCAGTCCATGGGCTACCGGCGAGCAGTACTTC	NA	TRBV25-1	NA	TRBJ2-7
CASSIVGGPYEQYF	TGTGCCAGTAGTATAGTGGGAGGGCCCTACGAGCAGTACTTC	TRBD2	TRBV19	NA	TRBJ2-7
CSVTSGRTSYEQYF	TGCAGTGTGACTAGCGGGCGAACTTCCTACGAGCAGTACTTC	TRBD2	TRBV20-1	NA	TRBJ2-7
CASSLEPGGNYGYTF	TGTGCCAGCAGCTTAGAACCAGGGGGCAATTATGGCTACACCTTC	TRBD1	TRBV7-9	NA	TRBJ1-2
CASSSYAEQNTGELFF	TGTGCCAGCTCAAGCTATGCGGAGCAAAACACCGGGGAGCTGTTTTTT	NA	TRBV18	NA	TRBJ2-2
CASGRGLSGVHGYGYTF	TGTGCCAGCGGGCGGGGCCTATCAGGGGTGCATGGCTATGGCTACACCTTC	NA	TRBV2	NA	TRBJ1-2
CASSLRSGRAGGRETQYF	TGTGCCAGCAGCTTAAGGTCCGGTCGAGCGGGGGGCCGTGAGACCCAGTACTTC	TRBD2	TRBV7-6	NA	TRBJ2-5
CSAGDGDDTQYF	TGCAGTGCCGGAGACGGGGATGATACGCAGTATTTT	NA	TRBV20-1	NA	TRBJ2-3
CASSYSTAPDSYEQYF	TGTGCCAGCAGTTACTCGACAGCCCCGGACAGCTACGAGCAGTACTTC	NA	TRBV6-6	NA	TRBJ2-7
CASSLEGWGDTQYF	TGTGCCAGCAGCCTCGAGGGGTGGGGAGATACGCAGTATTTT	NA	TRBV7-9	NA	TRBJ2-3
CSARDLLRSRNEQFF	TGCAGTGCTAGAGATCTATTGCGGAGTAGGAATGAGCAGTTCTTC	NA	TRBV20-1	NA	TRBJ2-1
CASSTGHSITYEQYF	TGTGCCAGCAGTACGGGACACTCAATAACCTACGAGCAGTACTTC	NA	TRBV6-2/TRBV6-3	NA	TRBJ2-7
CAWSGGGLDNEQFF	TGTGCCTGGAGTGGGGGGGGGCTCGACAATGAGCAGTTCTTC	NA	TRBV30	NA	TRBJ2-1
CSARERLLQPQHF	TGCAGTGCTAGAGAACGCCTTCTTCAGCCCCAGCATTTT	NA	TRBV20-1	NA	TRBJ1-5
CASSGGQGAYGYTF	TGTGCCAGCAGTGGGGGACAGGGGGCTTATGGCTACACCTTC	TRBD1	TRBV2	NA	TRBJ1-2
CASSSRQGETEAFF	TGTGCCAGCAGCTCCCGACAGGGAGAAACTGAAGCTTTCTTT	TRBD1	TRBV5-4	NA	TRBJ1-1
CASSTSPLAGVADTQYF	TGTGCCAGCAGTACATCTCCACTAGCGGGAGTGGCAGATACGCAGTATTTT	TRBD2	TRBV6-1	NA	TRBJ2-3
CAWSVPRRTSGYNEQFF	TGTGCCTGGAGTGTCCCCCGCAGGACTAGCGGGTACAATGAGCAGTTCTTC	TRBD2	TRBV30	NA	TRBJ2-1
CAWSGRETQYF	TGTGCCTGGAGTGGGCGGGAGACCCAGTACTTC	NA	TRBV30	few	TRBJ2-5
CAWIGDFSEAFF	TGTGCCTGGATCGGGGACTTTTCGGAAGCTTTCTTT	NA	TRBV30	NA	TRBJ1-1
CSARQGSQTQHF	TGCAGTGCTAGACAGGGGAGTCAGACCCAGCATTTT	NA	TRBV20-1	NA	TRBJ1-5
CASRDSYYGYTF	TGTGCCAGCAGGGACAGCTACTATGGCTACACCTTC	NA	TRBV9	few	TRBJ1-2
CASSRAGGKNTEAFF	TGCGCCAGCAGCCGGGCAGGGGGAAAGAACACTGAAGCTTTCTTT	TRBD1	TRBV5-1	NA	TRBJ1-1
CASSDRGTNTGELFF	TGCGCCAGCAGCGACAGGGGTACAAACACCGGGGAGCTGTTTTTT	TRBD1	TRBV5-1	NA	TRBJ2-2
CAWSVQDNEKLFF	TGTGCCTGGAGTGTTCAAGATAATGAAAAACTGTTTTTT	NA	TRBV30	NA	TRBJ1-4
CASTIGGSSGEQFF	TGTGCCAGCACGATTGGCGGGAGCTCAGGGGAGCAGTTCTTC	TRBD2	TRBV7-9	NA	TRBJ2-1
CASSEVGTSYEQYF	TGTGCCAGCAGTGAGGTCGGGACCTCCTACGAGCAGTACTTC	NA	TRBV6-6	NA	TRBJ2-7
CASSQGQAATYEQYF	TGTGCCAGCAGCCAAGGCCAGGCGGCTACCTACGAGCAGTACTTC	NA	TRBV3-1	once	TRBJ2-7
CASSQGAGTGFNSPLHF	TGTGCCAGCAGCCAAGGAGCCGGGACAGGGTTTAATTCACCCCTCCACTTT	TRBD1	TRBV3-1	NA	TRBJ1-6
CASNLVPESYEQYF	TGTGCCAGCAACCTGGTGCCAGAGTCCTACGAGCAGTACTTC	NA	TRBV11-2	NA	TRBJ2-7
CAWRDGLRRSRSDNEQFF	TGTGCCTGGAGAGACGGTCTCCGGCGGTCACGGAGTGACAATGAGCAGTTCTTC	NA	TRBV30	NA	TRBJ2-1
CASSFQTTTNEKLFF	TGTGCCAGCAGTTTCCAAACTACAACTAATGAAAAACTGTTTTTT	NA	TRBV28	NA	TRBJ1-4
CAWSWGVLDNEQFF	TGTGCCTGGAGCTGGGGGGTACTGGACAATGAGCAGTTCTTC	NA	TRBV30	once	TRBJ2-1
CASSFFPREGSSYNEQFF	TGTGCCAGCAGTTTTTTTCCTCGGGAGGGCAGCTCCTACAATGAGCAGTTCTTC	TRBD2	TRBV12-3/TRBV12-4	NA	TRBJ2-1
CASSFGGAGEQYF	TGTGCCAGCAGTTTTGGAGGGGCGGGGGAGCAGTACTTC	NA	TRBV12-3/TRBV12-4	once	TRBJ2-7
CSVQQGGADTEAFF	TGCAGCGTGCAACAGGGAGGTGCGGACACTGAAGCTTTCTTT	NA	TRBV29-1	once	TRBJ1-1
CASTKGQGAPGYTF	TGTGCCAGCACCAAAGGACAGGGGGCGCCTGGCTACACCTTC	TRBD1	TRBV6-5	NA	TRBJ1-2
CASSGTGRKNTEAFF	TGTGCCTCAAGCGGGACAGGGCGTAAGAACACTGAAGCTTTCTTT	TRBD1	TRBV19	NA	TRBJ1-1